This T cell receptor beta chain was recovered during a study of T cells in Graves' hyperthyroidism and ophthalmopathy (dated by TCRdb to between 2018 and 2021). Study-level background: Peripheral blood samples were taken at initial diagnosis, before any treatment was given. TCR V-J signatures able to tell the groups apart were searched for in a discovery cohort of around 95 patients, of whom over 40 had Graves' ophthalmopathy and under 65 had stable Graves' hyperthyroidism. Prospective prediction of ophthalmopathy was tested in an independent validation cohort of some 20 hyperthyroidism patients and 17 patients who later progressed to ophthalmopathy. The 100 discovery patients were randomly split 7:3 into training and test sets. Thyroid tissue and blood T-cell repertoires from about 6 Graves' hyperthyroidism patients were also compared in the study. Once sampling was done, hyperthyroidism patients were given methimazole at a starting dose of 30 mg daily, whereas ophthalmopathy patients were given high-dose intravenous methylprednisolone. The paper reports TCR Vbeta CDR3 sequencing of some 140 peripheral blood samples: under 45 ophthalmopathy, roughly 80 hyperthyroidism and around 17 progressor patients.

The paper's findings and limits, for the study overall: A 13 V-J signature model separated ophthalmopathy from stable hyperthyroidism, with approximately 87% sensitivity and 81.08% specificity in cross-validation and 80%/75% in testing. During validation, the model predicted progression to ophthalmopathy a median of about 6.5 months ahead of onset, with around 71% sensitivity and under 85% specificity. Most expanded thyroid clonotypes (frequency above 0.001) were also detected in blood, suggesting blood repertoires may reflect thyroid immune responses. No statistical method was used to set the sample size in advance, and investigators knew the group allocation.

This clonotype turned up a few times. This receptor's antigen is unknown. The input lacks base qualities; no much larger clone sits a single base away. Stable Graves' hyperthyroidism was defined as no progression to ophthalmopathy during 18 months of follow-up. Hyperthyroidism patients were aged 18 to 65 years and newly diagnosed, with disease duration of less than 2 months. The study excluded patients with uncontrolled infections, other autoimmune diseases, pregnancy or lactation. Diagnoses were established on the basis of clinical symptoms, serum thyroxine and TRAb, thyroid ultrasound, and orbital computed tomography. Ficoll-Paque density gradient centrifugation was used to isolate PBMCs from about 10 ml of fresh peripheral blood. Total RNA was extracted using Trizol reagent, and RNA quality was assessed on an Agilent 2100 Bioanalyzer. TCR beta CDR3 regions were amplified from RNA transcripts. The TCR CDR3 was subjected to a first round of RT-PCR using the HTBI primer set and the Qiagen OneStep RT-PCR kit. A second multiplex PCR round built the libraries, followed by size selection and purification. Libraries were sequenced paired-end with 100 bp reads on an Illumina HiSeq2000. On the study's bioinformatics: Raw data were processed with SOAPnuke, discarding reads with adapters, uncalled bases, mean Phred below 15, or no exact constant-primer or identifier match. High-quality paired reads were merged using COPE v1.2.5, and each unique nucleotide sequence was defined as a clonotype. Clonotypes were aligned to IMGT TRBV, TRBD and TRBJ reference segments using MiTCR v1.1. The analysis included only V-J combinations with a frequency above 0.0001, which together covered roughly 99% of the repertoires. A TCS score was defined as the ratio of F50 (clonal expansion) to E x V (chaos), with BLOSUM62-based TCRdist applied between CDR3 peptides within each V-J. Welch's t-statistics and random forest reduced 514 V-J features to fewer than 15, which were used in a naive Bayes classifier (R e1071). The raw public data were reprocessed by TCRdb itself: fastp quality trimming at Q25, MiXCR clonotype calling, in-frame beta chains only. Each record represents a unique CDR3 protein, reported with the most common genes and DNA among its rows. None of the V and J calls come from the authors' own analysis; TCRdb made them. The sample has 600,000 or so distinct CDR3 sequences on record, roughly 15% of them singletons. Around 4% of the sample rests with the top ten.

V is pared back by 6 bases and J by 2 bases, with 14 bases lying between the germline termini. The CDR3 contains 15 residues, cysteine and phenylalanine counted. The read is trimmed to its CDR3 DNA, 45 bases read in frame from base 1. CDR1 and CDR2 are drawn from the germline V gene (reference sequence): PRHDT, FYEKMQ. Sequencing used blood. The clonotype comes from a woman aged 25-40 years with Graves' hyperthyroidism. The rearranged segments are TRBV13 and TRBJ1-3, and TRBD1 may be the D gene, going by 5 matching bases. The sequence in DNA is TGTGCCAGCAGTAATGCGGGGGGACCTGGAAACACCATATATTTT. It encodes CASSNAGGPGNTIYF.